This paragraph reports one T cell receptor beta chain. Its antigen is not identified. This CDR3 contains 13 residues. Germline trimming cut 8 bases from V and 6 bases from J; bases unmatched to any gene: 7. Germline lookup yields CDR1 MNHEY and CDR2 SMNVEV (reference sequence). The sample belongs to a study of cytomegalovirus exposure and HLA in healthy donors. Study-level points and caveats: Listed as cytomegalovirus-associated were over 150 TCR beta chains.

Measured with immunoSEQ multiplex PCR; TCRdb has only the in-frame clones, and not every one. This sample has more than 250,000 clones, with about 90% found just once. The sequence derives from a woman in her twenties or thirties in good health and CMV-seropositive. V and J are TRBV27 and TRBJ2-7; 10 bases agree with TRBD1. Sequencing was carried out using PBMCs. The CDR3 coding sequence is TGTGCCAGCCGGGACAGGGGAACGGTCGAGCAGTACTTC. Translating it yields CASRDRGTVEQYF.